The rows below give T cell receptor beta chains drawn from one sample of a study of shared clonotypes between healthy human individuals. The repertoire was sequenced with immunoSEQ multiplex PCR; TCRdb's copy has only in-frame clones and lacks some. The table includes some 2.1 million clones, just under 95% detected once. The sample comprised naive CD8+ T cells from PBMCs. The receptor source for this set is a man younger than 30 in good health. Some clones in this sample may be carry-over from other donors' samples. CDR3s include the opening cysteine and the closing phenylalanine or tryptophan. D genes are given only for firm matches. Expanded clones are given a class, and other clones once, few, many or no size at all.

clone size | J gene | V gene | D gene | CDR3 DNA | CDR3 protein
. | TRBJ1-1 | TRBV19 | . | TGTGCCACCCTATTGGGGGTTGAAGCTTTCTTT | CATLLGVEAFF
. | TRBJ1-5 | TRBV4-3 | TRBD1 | TGCGCCAGCAGCCAAGACTGGGCAGGGGGCAGGCAGCCCCAGCATTTT | CASSQDWAGGRQPQHF
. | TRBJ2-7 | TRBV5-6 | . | TGTGCCAGCAGCTCGGGACTGTCCTACGAGCAGTACTTC | CASSSGLSYEQYF
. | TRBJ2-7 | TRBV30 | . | TGTGCCTGGGGTAGAAGGGTTTTAGGCTACGAGCAGTACTTC | CAWGRRVLGYEQYF
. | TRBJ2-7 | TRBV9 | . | TGTGCCAGCAGCGTAGCTAAAGAGGGATTTTTCTACGAGCAGTACTTC | CASSVAKEGFFYEQYF
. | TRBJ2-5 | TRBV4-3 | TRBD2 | TGCGCCAGCAGCCAAGGACTAGCGGGAGCGGAGACCCAGTACTTC | CASSQGLAGAETQYF
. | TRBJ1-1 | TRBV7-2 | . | TGTGCCAGCAGCTCCGGGGGTTGGGGGATCGGATGGACTGAAGCTTTCTTT | CASSSGGWGIGWTEAFF
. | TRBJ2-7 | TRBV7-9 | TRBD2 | TGTGCCAGCAGCTACACAACTAGCGGGTCTACCTACGAGCAGTACTTC | CASSYTTSGSTYEQYF
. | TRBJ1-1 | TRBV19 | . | TGTGCCAGTAGTATAGAAGGGGGCACTGAAGCTTTCTTT | CASSIEGGTEAFF
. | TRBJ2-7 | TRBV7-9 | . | TGTGCCAGCGGACGGTTGATTGCGGCCTACGAGCAGTACTTC | CASGRLIAAYEQYF
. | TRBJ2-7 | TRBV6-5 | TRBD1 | TGTGCCAGCTTACCCCAGGGACAGGGGTTACGGGAGCAGTACTTC | CASLPQGQGLREQYF
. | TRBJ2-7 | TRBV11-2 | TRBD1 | TGTGCCAGCAGCTTATTCGTGGGGGACAGGTCCTACGAGCAGTACTTC | CASSLFVGDRSYEQYF
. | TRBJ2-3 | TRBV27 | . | TGTGCCAGCAGTTTTTTGGCCTACTCTAGCACAGATACGCAGTATTTT | CASSFLAYSSTDTQYF
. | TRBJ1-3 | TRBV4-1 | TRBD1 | TGCGCCAGCAGCCCAGGACAGGGGTTGGGTGGAAACACCATATATTTT | CASSPGQGLGGNTIYF
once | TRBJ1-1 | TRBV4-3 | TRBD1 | TGCGCCAGCAGCCAACTTGAACGGACAGGCTATGGGGGGACTGAAGCTTTCTTT | CASSQLERTGYGGTEAFF
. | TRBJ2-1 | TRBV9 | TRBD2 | TGTGCCAGCAATCCCCAACCCGGACTAGCGGGAACTCCCAATGAGCAGTTCTTC | CASNPQPGLAGTPNEQFF
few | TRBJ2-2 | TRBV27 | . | TGTGCCAGCAGTTACGGGGGGAACACCGGGGAGCTGTTTTTT | CASSYGGNTGELFF
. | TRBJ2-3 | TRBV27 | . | TGTGCCAGCAGCCAGGCGGGATCCGAAGATACGCAGTATTTT | CASSQAGSEDTQYF
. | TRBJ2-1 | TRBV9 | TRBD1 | TGTGCCAGCAGCGGCAGACAGGGGGGGCGCTACAATGAGCAGTTCTTC | CASSGRQGGRYNEQFF
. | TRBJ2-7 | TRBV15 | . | TGTGCCACCAGCAGCGGGACGGGCTCCTACGAGCAGTACTTC | CATSSGTGSYEQYF
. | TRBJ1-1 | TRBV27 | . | TGTGCCAGCAGTCCCTGGGGCCAAGTGAACACTGAAGCTTTCTTT | CASSPWGQVNTEAFF
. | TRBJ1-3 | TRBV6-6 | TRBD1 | TGTGCCAGCAGCCACCCGACAGGGCCCTCTGGAAACACCATATATTTT | CASSHPTGPSGNTIYF
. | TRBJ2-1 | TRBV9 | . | TGTGCCAGCAGCGCCCGCGACTCCTACAATGAGCAGTTCTTC | CASSARDSYNEQFF
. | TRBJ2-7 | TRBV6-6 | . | TGTGCCAGCAGTTCTGGGGATATCTCCTACGAGCAGTACTTC | CASSSGDISYEQYF
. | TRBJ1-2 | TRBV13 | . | TGTGCCAGCAGCTTAGGCCAGCACCTCTATGGCTACACCTTC | CASSLGQHLYGYTF
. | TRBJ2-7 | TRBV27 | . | TGTGCCAGCAGTTTATGGGGCTTCAACGAGCAGTACTTC | CASSLWGFNEQYF
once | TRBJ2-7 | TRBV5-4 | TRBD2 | TGTGCCAGCAGCTACCTCCCCCCAGGGAGGGGTCACGGGTACGAGCAGTACTTC | CASSYLPPGRGHGYEQYF
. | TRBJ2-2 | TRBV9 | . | TGTGCCAGCACCACGACCCGAGGGCGAGTAGATACCGGGGAGCTGTTTTTT | CASTTTRGRVDTGELFF
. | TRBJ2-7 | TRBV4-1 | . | TGCGCCAGCAGCCTCATAAGCGGGACACTAGGCGAGCAGTACTTC | CASSLISGTLGEQYF
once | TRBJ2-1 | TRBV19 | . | TGTGCCAGTAGTATCTTTTTCGGCAATGAGCAGTTCTTC | CASSIFFGNEQFF
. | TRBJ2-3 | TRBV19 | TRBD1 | TGTGCCAGTAGTATCGGCCAGGGGGCTTGGACAGATACGCAGTATTTT | CASSIGQGAWTDTQYF
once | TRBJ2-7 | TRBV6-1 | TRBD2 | TGTGCCAGCAGTGATCGACTAGCGGGAGCCCTCTTCCCCGAGCAGTACTTC | CASSDRLAGALFPEQYF
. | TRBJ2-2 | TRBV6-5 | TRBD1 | TGTGCCAGCGCAGGGGGAGTAGTAGGTGCCGGGGAGCTGTTTTTT | CASAGGVVGAGELFF
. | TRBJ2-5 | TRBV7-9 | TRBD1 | TGTGCCAGCAGCCTCGGGACAGGCGAACAAGAGACCCAGTACTTC | CASSLGTGEQETQYF
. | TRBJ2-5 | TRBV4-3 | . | TGCGCCAGCAGCCAAGGTCAGCGAGAGACCCAGTACTTC | CASSQGQRETQYF
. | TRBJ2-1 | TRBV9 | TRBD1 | TGTGCCAGCAGCGGCCCCGGGACAGGGGTCGATAGCTCCTACAATGAGCAGTTCTTC | CASSGPGTGVDSSYNEQFF
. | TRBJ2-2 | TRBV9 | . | TGTGCCAGCAGCGTAAGTAAGGCGGGAAAAAACACCGGGGAGCTGTTTTTT | CASSVSKAGKNTGELFF
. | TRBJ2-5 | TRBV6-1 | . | TGTGCCAGCAGTGGACCGGGACTGCAAGGGCTGGGGCAAGAGACCCAGTACTTC | CASSGPGLQGLGQETQYF
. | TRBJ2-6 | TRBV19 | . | TGTGCCAGTGGGACCCGAGCTGGGGCCAACGTCCTGACTTTC | CASGTRAGANVLTF
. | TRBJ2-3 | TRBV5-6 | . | TGTGCCAGCAGCCAGGGCCCACGGACAGATACGCAGTATTTT | CASSQGPRTDTQYF
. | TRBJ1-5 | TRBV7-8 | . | TGTGCCAGCAGCCAAAACAGGGTTTTGGGCCCCCAGCATTTT | CASSQNRVLGPQHF
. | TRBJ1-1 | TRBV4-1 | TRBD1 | TGCGCCAGCAGCCATCAACGGACAGGAGACAATGAAGCTTTCTTT | CASSHQRTGDNEAFF
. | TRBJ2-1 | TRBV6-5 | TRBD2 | TGTGCCAGCAGAAGCGGGAGGAGTGCCTACAATGAGCAGTTCTTC | CASRSGRSAYNEQFF
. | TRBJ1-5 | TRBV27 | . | TGTGCCAGCAGTTTATCAGGGGCCGGTCAGCCCCAGCATTTT | CASSLSGAGQPQHF
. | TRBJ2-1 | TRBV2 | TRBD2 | TGTGCCAGCAGTGAAGCTAGCGGGAGGAACAATGAGCAGTTCTTC | CASSEASGRNNEQFF
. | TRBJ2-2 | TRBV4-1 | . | TGCGCCAGCAGCCAACTAGCGCAGGGGGGCACCGGGGAGCTGTTTTTT | CASSQLAQGGTGELFF
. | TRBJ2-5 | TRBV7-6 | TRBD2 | TGTGCCAGCAGCTTAGCGGGAGGGCCATTTGAGACCCAGTACTTC | CASSLAGGPFETQYF
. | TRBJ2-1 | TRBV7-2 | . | TGTGCCGGGGGCCAATCACCCTACAATGAGCAGTTCTTC | CAGGQSPYNEQFF
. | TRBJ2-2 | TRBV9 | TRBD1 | TGTGCCAGCAGCCCTTGGGGGACAGGGGGCGAAATCGGGGAGCTGTTTTTT | CASSPWGTGGEIGELFF
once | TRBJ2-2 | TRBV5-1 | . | TGCGCCAGCAGCTTGTTGGGGGAGCTGTTTTTT | CASSLLGELFF
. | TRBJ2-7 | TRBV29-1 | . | TGCAGCGTTGTCATCATCTACGAGCAGTACTTC | CSVVIIYEQYF
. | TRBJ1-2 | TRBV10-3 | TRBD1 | TGTGCCATCAGTGTTTCTTCCGACAGGGTCTATGGCTACACCTTC | CAISVSSDRVYGYTF
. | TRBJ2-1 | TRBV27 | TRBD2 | TGTGCCAGCAGTTCCCCCACTAGCGGGATCTACAATGAGCAGTTCTTC | CASSSPTSGIYNEQFF